The 4 T cell receptor beta chains in this list originate from one sample, sequenced in a study of vaccination effects on CD4 cells after COVID-19. These receptors have no identified antigens. Using immunoSEQ multiplex PCR, the repertoire was profiled, and TCRdb retains in-frame clones only, with some absent. The profile shows some 22,000 clones, roughly two thirds of them singletons. Ahead of sequencing, the ViraFEST assay grew antigen-specific CD4+ T cells using viral peptide pools. Once cultured for approximately ten days, the cells underwent separation to obtain CD4+ T cells. None of these healthy vaccinees had been infected with SARS-CoV-2 before vaccination. The source material was CD4+ T cells from PBMCs cultured with HCoV-NL63 spike peptides, sampled before COVID-19 vaccination. These receptors originate from a human donor who received a COVID-19 vaccine.

The chain is built from TRBV4-2 and TRBJ2-1; D gene ambiguous. V gave up 1 base and J gave up 7 bases, with 17 bases separating them. This CDR3 comprises 16 residues. CDR1 LGHNA and CDR2 YNFKEQ come from the germline V gene. The CDR3 loop is CASSQVNMRTENEQFF. CDR3 in DNA: TGTGCCAGCAGCCAAGTGAATATGCGGACGGAGAATGAGCAGTTCTTC.

The chain links TRBV29-1 to TRBJ1-2, with D perhaps matching TRBD1 (5 bases). V was pared by 2 bases and J by 4 bases, with 11 bases between. CDR3 length: 13 amino acids. Germline CDR1 reads SQVTM; CDR2 reads ANQGSEA. Here the CDR3 reads CSVERGNGYGYTF. CDR3 nucleotides: TGCAGCGTTGAACGGGGGAATGGCTATGGCTACACCTTC.

CDR3 amino acids: CASSPRPPGIDTIYF. As DNA, the CDR3 is TGTGCCAGCTCACCGAGGCCGCCAGGGATAGACACCATATATTTT. This chain links TRBV18 with TRBJ1-3, with D possibly matching TRBD1 (5 bases). Trimming pared 3 bases from V and 8 bases from J, leaving 17 bases between. The CDR3 is 15 amino acids. Per germline, CDR1 KGHSH and CDR2 LQKENI.

V is TRBV7-2 and J is TRBJ2-2, with D possibly called TRBD1 or TRBD2 (5 bases each). CDR1 is SGHTA and CDR2 is FQGNSA in the germline V gene. The CDR3 loop spans 13 amino acids. Trimming left V 3 bases short and J 6 bases short, with 8 bases between. CDR3 sequence: CASSFGGAGELFF. The CDR3 DNA sequence: TGTGCCAGCAGCTTTGGGGGAGCCGGGGAGCTGTTTTTT.